The clone carrying this TCR beta chain was seen more than once but under ten times. The target antigen is unknown. The source of the sample is a study of identical twins. Study-wide points: Clonotypes of the beta chain that were abundant in cord blood carried fewer insertions (memory repertoires showed none). Beta out-of-frame sequences displayed a weaker excess of sharing between twins.

TCRdb passed the 5' RACE reads through MiXCR, listing each CDR3 protein once. The table has 600,000 to 850,000 distinct CDR3 sequences, roughly 20% seen once. CDR1 is LNHDA, CDR2 SQIVND, per germline (reference sequence). This CDR3 region has 12 residues. Trimming cost V 3 bases and J 10 bases, with 10 bases left between them. The same sample was also used in a study of T cells expressing NK-cell markers. From that paper: Eight donors were sequenced, of whom seven were HCMV-seropositive, while the remaining one was HCMV-seronegative. As a fraction of CD8+ T cells, dominant NKG2C+ clonotypes reached roughly 1.0-7.5% in more than five donors.

This chain connects TRBV19 to TRBJ2-1, with a tentative D call TRBD1 (5 bases). This clonotype originated in a woman between 18 and 30 years old in good health. Material for sequencing was PBMCs. The CDR3 region is CASSIRGNEQFF. The CDR3 nucleotides read TGTGCCAGTAGTATTAGGGGTAACGAGCAGTTCTTC.